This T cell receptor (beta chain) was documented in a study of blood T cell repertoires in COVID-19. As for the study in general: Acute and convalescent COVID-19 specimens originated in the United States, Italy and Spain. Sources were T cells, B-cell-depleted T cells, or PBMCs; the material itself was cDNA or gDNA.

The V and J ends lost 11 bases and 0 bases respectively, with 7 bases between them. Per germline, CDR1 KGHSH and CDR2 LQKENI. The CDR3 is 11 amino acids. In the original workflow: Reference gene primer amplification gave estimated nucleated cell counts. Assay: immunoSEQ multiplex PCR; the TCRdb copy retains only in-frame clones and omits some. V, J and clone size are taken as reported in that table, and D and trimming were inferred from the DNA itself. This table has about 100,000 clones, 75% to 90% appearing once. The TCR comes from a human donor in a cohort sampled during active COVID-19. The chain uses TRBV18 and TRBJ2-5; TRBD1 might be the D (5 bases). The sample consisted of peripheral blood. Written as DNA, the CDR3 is TGTGCCTCGACAGACCAAGAGACCCAGTACTTC. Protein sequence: CASTDQETQYF.